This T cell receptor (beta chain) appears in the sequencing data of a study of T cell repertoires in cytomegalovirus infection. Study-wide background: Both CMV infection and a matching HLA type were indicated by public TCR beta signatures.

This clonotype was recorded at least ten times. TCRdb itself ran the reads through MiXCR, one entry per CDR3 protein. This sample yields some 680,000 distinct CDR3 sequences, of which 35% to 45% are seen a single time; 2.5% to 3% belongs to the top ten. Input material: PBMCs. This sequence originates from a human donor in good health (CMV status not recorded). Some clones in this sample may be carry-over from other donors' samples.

CDR3 loop: CASSREVRAEQFF. For the CDR3, the DNA is TGTGCCAGCAGCAGAGAAGTTAGGGCTGAGCAGTTCTTC. The chain recombines TRBV7-2 with TRBJ2-1; D is ambiguous. The V end lost 5 bases, the J end lost 9 bases, and 14 bases lay between the germline ends. The CDR3 extends over 13 amino acids. The V gene's germline CDR1 is SGHTA and CDR2 FQGNSA.